This T cell receptor (beta chain) was identified during a study of T-cell memory formation after mild COVID-19 listed by TCRdb under 2021. Looking at the study overall: Most TCR sequence clusters were specific to one of the two donors. Longitudinal TCRalpha and TCRbeta repertoire sequencing tracked T-cell clones expanding and contracting after mild COVID-19 in two donors. The cohort was made up of two young adult volunteers, one female and one male, who were previously healthy.

Study-wide conclusions, independent of this receptor: From day 15 to 85, contracting clones showed balanced CD4/CD8 phenotypes, whereas a second wave of clones that expanded from day 15 to 37 leaned towards CD4+. Some responding clones were detected in pre-infection memory, which suggested that pre-existing cross-reactive memory T cells had joined the SARS-CoV-2 response. SARS-CoV-2 specificity of the second-wave clones peaking on day 37 was not confirmed. Contracting CD4+ clones were found mainly in CM and EM memory subsets, while CD8+ clones were enriched in EMRA. Only a couple of mild cases were covered by the study, and larger cohorts that include severe cases with pre-infection samples were considered necessary.

In the case of this clonotype: The specificity of this receptor is unknown. There are no base qualities to consult, and no much larger clone falls within one base.

Instrument used: Illumina NovaSeq 6000. cDNA libraries for TCRalpha and TCRbeta were prepared by 5'RACE using constant-segment primers, with sample barcodes and unique molecular identifiers added. RNA was extracted from every sample with Trizol reagent. The libraries were amplified in two PCR steps, and the second step added a second sample barcode and Illumina TruSeq adapters. The libraries were sequenced on an Illumina NovaSeq using 2 x 150 bp paired-end reads. The original pipeline was this. With migec v1.2.7, reads were demultiplexed and then collapsed into UMI-guided consensus sequences. With mixcr v2.1.11, UMI consensuses were aligned to TRA and TRB V and J templates and assembled into clonotypes. Expanded or contracted clonotypes were those called significant by both edgeR and NoisET, with noise models trained on biological replicates. For edgeR calls, a false discovery rate-adjusted p below 0.01 and a log2 fold-change threshold of 1 were applied. PCA with hierarchical clustering of max-normalized trajectories of the 1000 most abundant clonotypes was used as exploratory dynamics analysis. Separately sequenced CD4+ and CD8+ repertoires were used to assign the CD4 or CD8 phenotype of responding clones. TCRdb ran its own pipeline on the public reads, namely fastp trimming at Q25 and MiXCR clone calling, and kept in-frame beta chains. Rows with a matching CDR3 protein are joined into one entry that keeps the most common DNA and genes. The V and J calls here are based on TCRdb, not the publication. Counted in this sample were about 290,000 distinct CDR3 sequences; roughly 15% of them appeared once. The ten top clones hold more than 20% of the sample.

Ficoll-Paque density gradient centrifugation was the method used to isolate PBMCs. This clonotype was obtained from a young man who had mild COVID-19 (a few samples of this study predate the infection). The sample titles of this study are shuffled in the database, so cell type and time point are left out; the donor was told from shared clones. The sequenced sample consisted of PBMCs or a T cell subset sorted from them (not recorded which).

This receptor has the CDR3 CSARAGLAGGLDEQFF. At the DNA level, the sequence is TGCAGTGCTAGAGCAGGACTAGCGGGGGGCTTGGATGAGCAGTTCTTC. The chain is assembled from TRBV20-1 and TRBJ2-1; 14 middle bases align to TRBD2. For this chain, trimming is 1 base at the V end and 8 bases at the J end, and the number of junction bases without a gene match is 7. Inclusive of the bounding cysteine and phenylalanine, the CDR3 is 16 residues long. Solely the CDR3 DNA is kept, with 48 bases framed from the first base. Looking up the germline V gene (reference sequence) yields CDR1 DFQATT and CDR2 SNEGSKA.